These 30 T cell receptor beta chains came from one sample sequenced in a study of cytomegalovirus exposure and HLA in healthy donors. The PCR was carried out with 60 Vbeta primers and 13 Jbeta primers. Here immunoSEQ multiplex PCR was the method, and the copy in TCRdb shows in-frame clones only, minus some. The sample holds roughly 150,000 clones, 64% seen once. Sequencing was performed on PBMCs. The receptor source for this set is a woman aged 25 to 39 in good health and CMV-seropositive.

A few counts support this clone. V usage is TRBV6-5 and J usage is TRBJ1-2; D is ambiguous. V lost 0 bases and J 1 base, leaving 9 bases between the germline ends. The CDR3 loop spans 15 amino acids. CDR1 and CDR2 from the germline V gene are MNHEY and SVGAGI. The CDR3 here is CASSYSAGFNYGYTF. DNA for the CDR3: TGTGCCAGCAGTTACTCGGCGGGATTTAACTATGGCTACACCTTC.

The chain joins TRBV11-1 to TRBJ2-7, with 8 bases lining up with TRBD1. This CDR3 region has 14 residues. V shed 6 bases, J shed 0 bases, and the junction held 4 bases outside the gene matches. The germline CDR1 and CDR2 sequences are SGHAT and FQDESV (reference sequence). The CDR3 protein is CASRDRDSSYEQYF. CDR3 in DNA: TGTGCCAGCAGGGACAGGGACAGCTCCTACGAGCAGTACTTC.

The table lists this clone with a few counts. V usage is TRBV5-4 and J usage is TRBJ1-2; D remains unclear. This CDR3 contains 13 residues. Between the trimmed V and J ends, which lost 2 bases and 8 bases, there was a span of 13 bases. The germline CDR1 and CDR2 sequences are SGHNT and YYREEE (reference sequence). This CDR3 is CASSFAPSEGYTF. CDR3 coding DNA: TGTGCCAGCAGCTTTGCACCCTCGGAGGGCTACACCTTC.

This clone turned up a few times. V usage is TRBV7-9 and J usage is TRBJ2-1, with TRBD2 matching over 7 bases. Germline V gene sequence: CDR1 SEHNR, CDR2 FQNEAQ (reference sequence). With V trimmed by 2 bases and J by 6 bases, 4 bases remained unmatched. The CDR3 is 14 amino acids. The CDR3 sequence: CASSLSAGANEQFF. DNA for the CDR3: TGTGCCAGCAGCTTAAGTGCGGGAGCCAATGAGCAGTTCTTC.

J is TRBJ2-3 and V is TRBV10-3, with D maybe TRBD1 (5 bases). Germline CDR1 reads ENHRY; CDR2 reads SYGVKD. This CDR3 contains 12 residues. V was trimmed by 2 bases and J by 7 bases, leaving 7 bases between them. The CDR3 region has the DNA TGTGCCATCAGTGAGCTGGGGCATACGCAGTATTTT. Translation: CAISELGHTQYF.

The chain uses TRBV19 and TRBJ2-6, with D tentatively TRBD2 (6 bases). Germline V lookup: CDR1 LNHDA, CDR2 SQIVND (reference sequence). The V gene lost 8 bases and the J gene lost 2 bases, with 10 bases spanning the gap. The CDR3 covers 14 residues. The CDR3 DNA reads as TGTGCCAGTCCTTGGGGGGCTGGGGCCAACGTCCTGACTTTC. It translates to CASPWGAGANVLTF.

V gene TRBV11-1 combines with J gene TRBJ1-2; a possible D gene is TRBD1 (6 bases). CDR3 length: 14 residues. Germline-derived CDR1 and CDR2 are SGHAT and FQDESV (reference sequence). V lost 5 bases and J lost 3, with 13 bases in between. The CDR3 nucleotides are TGTGCCAGCAGCCCAGAGGGACAATACTATGGCTACACCTTC. It specifies CASSPEGQYYGYTF. Using reference TRBV11-1 and TRBJ1-2 for the parts outside the CDR3, the full variable domain is EAEVAQSPRYKITEKSQAVAFWCDPISGHATLYWYRQILGQGPELLVQFQDESVVDDSQLPKDRFSAERLKGVDSTLKIQPAELGDSAMYLCASSPEGQYYGYTFGSGTRLTVV.

This clone was observed a few times. The rearrangement joins TRBV2 to TRBJ1-4, with 8 positions matching TRBD1. Trimming at V came to 5 bases and at J to 5 bases, leaving 4 bases not matched to a gene. The CDR3 consists of 14 residues. CDR1 and CDR2 from the germline V gene are SNHLY and FYNNEI. The CDR3 region is CASSRQGTNEKLFF. CDR3 nucleotides: TGTGCCAGCAGTAGACAGGGGACAAATGAAAAACTGTTTTTT.

The genes are TRBV5-1 and TRBJ2-7; D possibly corresponds to TRBD2 (5 bases). Trimming shortened V by 5 bases and J by 7 bases, and 19 bases separated the two germline ends. From germline, CDR1 is SGHRS and CDR2 YFSETQ. The CDR3 consists of 14 residues. This chain's CDR3 is CASRISAAVGEQYF. CDR3 bases: TGCGCCAGCAGAATATCAGCGGCCGTTGGGGAGCAGTACTTC.

This clone was seen a few times. V gene TRBV10-3 combines with J gene TRBJ1-4; D is perhaps TRBD1 (6 bases). Trimming cost V 6 bases and J 2 bases, with 10 bases left between them. Per the germline V gene, CDR1 is ENHRY and CDR2 is SYGVKD. This CDR3 has 14 amino acids. In nucleotides, the CDR3 is TGTGCCATCAGGGAGGGGGGCACTAATGAAAAACTGTTTTTT. This translates into CAIREGGTNEKLFF.

This clone has just a few counts. This chain links TRBV6-1 with TRBJ1-5, with 7 bases lining up with TRBD1. The CDR3 has 14 amino acids. The germline CDR1 and CDR2 sequences are MNHNS and SASEGT. The junction had 6 bases not matched to a gene; V was cut back by 9 bases and J by 1 base. The CDR3 protein is CASTGDVSNQPQHF. As DNA, the CDR3 is TGTGCCAGTACAGGGGACGTGAGCAATCAGCCCCAGCATTTT.

The chain uses TRBV7-9 and TRBJ1-1; a weak D match, TRBD1 (5 bases). This CDR3 has 14 residues. Germline loops: CDR1 SEHNR, CDR2 FQNEAQ (reference sequence). Deletions cut 1 base from V and 7 bases from J, with 13 bases between. CDR3 loop: CASSLEGRGVEAFF. The CDR3 nucleotides read TGTGCCAGCAGCTTAGAGGGTCGGGGGGTTGAAGCTTTCTTT.

The rearrangement links TRBV30 to TRBJ2-7; the D is unclear. CDR3 length equals 15 residues. The V and J ends lost 1 base and 0 bases respectively, with 13 bases between them. Germline values: CDR1 GTSNPN, CDR2 SVGIG (reference sequence). CDR3 sequence (DNA): TGTGCCTGGAGTGAACTAAACCCGAGCTCCTACGAGCAGTACTTC. This translates into CAWSELNPSSYEQYF.

The chain recombines TRBV10-3 with TRBJ1-1, with 7 positions matching TRBD1. The CDR3 loop spans 14 amino acids. Trimming took 0 bases from V and 8 from J; bases not matched to a gene: 6. Germline V gene sequence: CDR1 ENHRY, CDR2 SYGVKD. CDR3 residues: CAISESVKTGEAFF. The CDR3, as DNA: TGTGCCATCAGTGAGTCGGTGAAGACAGGGGAAGCTTTCTTT.

V gene TRBV6-1 combines with J gene TRBJ2-2; D is unclear. This CDR3 region has 14 residues. Trimming took 1 base from V and 4 from J, leaving 7 bases between them. The germline V gene has CDR1 MNHNS and CDR2 SASEGT. CDR3 in DNA: TGTGCCAGCAGTGAAGTAGGCGGCACCGGGGAGCTGTTTTTT. The encoded protein is CASSEVGGTGELFF.

The V call is TRBV4-1, the J call TRBJ1-2; no clear D. V was trimmed by 0 bases and J by 14 bases, leaving 10 bases between them. This CDR3 comprises 11 residues. The germline V gene encodes CDR1 MGHRA and CDR2 YSYEKL. The CDR3 DNA reads TGCGCCAGCAGCCAAGAGACGGGTTGGACCTTC. It codes for CASSQETGWTF.

The chain has TRBV2 and TRBJ2-1; 8 positions match TRBD2. Germline lookup yields CDR1 SNHLY and CDR2 FYNNEI. V was pared by 8 bases and J by 3 bases, with 6 bases of the junction left unmatched. The CDR3 spans 14 residues. CDR3 in amino acids: CASSGLDNYNEQFF. In DNA, the CDR3 is TGTGCCAGCTCGGGACTAGACAACTACAATGAGCAGTTCTTC.

This clone was observed once. The gene calls are TRBV19 and TRBJ1-5, with TRBD1 matching over 10 bases. Germline lookup yields CDR1 LNHDA and CDR2 SQIVND (reference sequence). The ends lost 4 bases at V and 9 bases at J; junction bases unmatched: 9. The CDR3 is 15 residues long. The CDR3 sequence is CASSNDRGPGSPQHF. The CDR3 coding sequence is TGTGCCAGTAGTAACGACAGGGGGCCGGGCTCGCCCCAGCATTTT.

The genes are TRBV27 and TRBJ1-5; D is perhaps TRBD1 (5 bases). The CDR3 has 15 residues. From germline, CDR1 is MNHEY and CDR2 SMNVEV (reference sequence). The V gene lost 5 bases and the J gene lost 2 bases, with 13 bases spanning the gap. The CDR3: CASSPQGLRNQPQHF. The CDR3 nucleotides read TGTGCCAGCAGTCCCCAGGGTTTGCGCAATCAGCCCCAGCATTTT.

V gene TRBV5-1 combines with J gene TRBJ1-1; the D gene is possibly TRBD1 (5 bases). CDR1 is SGHRS, CDR2 YFSETQ, per germline. CDR3 length equals 14 residues. V was trimmed by 3 bases and J by 5 bases, leaving 14 bases between them. The CDR3 region has the DNA TGCGCCAGCAGCTGGGGGGGAGGCGGAACTGAAGCTTTCTTT. Translating gives CASSWGGGGTEAFF.

This clone has a handful of counts. The chain links TRBV28 to TRBJ1-2; D not resolved. Trimming left V 2 bases short and J 4 bases short, with 11 bases between. The length of the CDR3 is 14 residues. Germline V gene lookup returns CDR1 MDHEN and CDR2 SYDVKM. This CDR3 is CASSLGWSPYGYTF. As DNA, the CDR3 is TGTGCCAGCAGTTTAGGATGGAGTCCCTATGGCTACACCTTC.

This sequence joins TRBV11-1 and TRBJ2-2; 7 bases map to TRBD1. The CDR3 length is 16 residues. The trim removed 3 bases at V and 7 bases at J, leaving 11 bases unmatched. Germline values: CDR1 SGHAT, CDR2 FQDESV (reference sequence). The CDR3 loop reads CASSFPQGRSHGELFF. The CDR3 nucleotides read TGTGCCAGCAGCTTTCCACAGGGGAGAAGTCACGGGGAGCTGTTTTTT.

The gene calls are TRBV28 and TRBJ1-2; D might be TRBD1 (5 bases). CDR3 length equals 13 residues. V was shortened by 7 bases and J by 7 bases, with 16 bases between the two germline ends. Germline loops: CDR1 MDHEN, CDR2 SYDVKM. CDR3 protein: CASTFTRGSGYTF. In nucleotides, the CDR3 is TGTGCCAGCACCTTTACCCGGGGGTCTGGCTACACCTTC.

In its sample, this clone was seen a few times. The rearrangement links TRBV28 to TRBJ1-2; D remains ambiguous. Trimming left V 10 bases short and J 8 bases short, with 11 bases between. The CDR3 runs 10 residues. Germline CDR1 and CDR2: MDHEN and SYDVKM. CDR3 sequence: CATLVGGYTF. DNA for the CDR3: TGTGCCACCCTTGTCGGGGGCTACACCTTC.

The J gene is TRBJ2-2, the V gene TRBV30, with 8 nucleotides matching TRBD2. This CDR3 is built from 19 residues. The J segment lost 3 bases and the V segment lost 0 bases, leaving 15 bases of the junction unmatched. Germline values: CDR1 GTSNPN, CDR2 SVGIG (reference sequence). The CDR3 is CAWSVRWGAGVGDTGELFF. In nucleotides, the CDR3 is TGTGCCTGGAGTGTACGATGGGGAGCGGGAGTGGGGGACACCGGGGAGCTGTTTTTT. The full variable domain, rest sourced from reference TRBV30 and TRBJ2-2, is SQTIHQWPATLVQPVGSPLSLECTVEGTSNPNLYWYRQAAGRGLQLLFYSVGIGQISSEVPQNLSASRPQDRQFILSSKKLLLSDSGFYLCAWSVRWGAGVGDTGELFFGEGSRLTVL.

This CDR3 reads CASRQSLQQETQYF. The CDR3 bases are TGCGCCAGCAGGCAGAGCCTACAGCAAGAGACCCAGTACTTC. The chain couples TRBV5-1 to TRBJ2-5; D not certain. The CDR3 contains 14 residues. Trimming stripped 5 bases from V and 2 bases from J, with 13 bases between. Looked up from germline, CDR1 is SGHRS and CDR2 is YFSETQ.

This chain uses TRBV13 with TRBJ2-3; D not certain. The CDR3 covers 14 residues. V was shortened by 2 bases and J by 1 base, with 7 bases between the two germline ends. The germline CDR1 and CDR2 sequences are PRHDT and FYEKMQ (reference sequence). The CDR3 region has the DNA TGTGCCAGCAGCTTACGTGTCGGCACAGATACGCAGTATTTT. Its translation is CASSLRVGTDTQYF.

This chain links TRBV5-8 with TRBJ2-1, with D maybe TRBD2 (6 bases). The V end was cut by 4 bases, the J end by 2 bases, with 13 bases between. The CDR3 has 15 amino acids. Germline assignment: CDR1 SGHTS and CDR2 YDEGEE. CDR3 sequence reads: CASSVRETTYNEQFF. The CDR3 DNA is TGTGCCAGCAGCGTCCGGGAGACCACCTACAATGAGCAGTTCTTC.

V and J are TRBV7-9 and TRBJ2-5; 8 bases align to TRBD1. This CDR3 is built from 13 residues. With 6 bases clipped from V and 5 bases from J, the junction kept 5 bases outside the gene matches. The germline V gene has CDR1 SEHNR and CDR2 FQNEAQ (reference sequence). The CDR3 is CASSQGARETQYF. The CDR3 DNA reads as TGTGCCAGCAGTCAGGGGGCGCGGGAGACCCAGTACTTC.

The rearrangement links TRBV2 to TRBJ1-1; 7 bases fit TRBD1. V trimming: 5 bases; J trimming: 6 bases; junction bases outside the gene matches: 9. Germline V gene sequence: CDR1 SNHLY, CDR2 FYNNEI. This CDR3 has 14 residues. CDR3 protein: CASSLDRDRPEAFF. In DNA form, the CDR3 reads TGTGCCAGCAGTCTTGACAGGGATAGGCCTGAAGCTTTCTTT.